A single sample is the source of the 7 T cell receptor beta chains below, sequenced in a study of OX40 agonist ivuxolimab in advanced cancers. Using immunoSEQ multiplex PCR, the repertoire was profiled, and TCRdb retains in-frame clones only, with some absent. The repertoire includes some 45,000 clones, approximately 86% of them detected once, and more than 13% sits in the top ten. Here the sequenced sample was CD4+ or CD8+ T cells sorted from blood, taken in a trial of the OX40 agonist ivuxolimab. The receptors originated from an adult with an advanced solid tumor such as melanoma, head and neck, liver or kidney cancer.

The V and J genes are TRBV7-6 and TRBJ2-3, with 8 bases lining up with TRBD2. The CDR3 has 17 amino acids. Trimming took 3 bases from V and 4 from J; bases not matched to a gene: 12. Germline V gene sequence: CDR1 SGHVS, CDR2 FNYEAQ. CDR3 coding DNA: TGTGCCAGCAGCTTGAACTCCTTGCGGGGGGACGCAGATACGCAGTATTTT. Translated, it gives CASSLNSLRGDADTQYF. The complete variable domain, with remaining parts taken from reference TRBV7-6 and TRBJ2-3, reads GAGVSQSPRYKVTKRGQDVALRCDPISGHVSLYWYRQALGQGPEFLTYFNYEAQQDKSGLPNDRFSAERPEGSISTLTIQRTEQRDSAMYRCASSLNSLRGDADTQYFGPGTRLTVL.

The rearrangement links TRBV14 to TRBJ1-4; perhaps TRBD1 as D (5 bases). Germline-derived CDR1 and CDR2 are SGHDN and FVKESK. V shed 6 bases and J shed 7 bases, with 15 bases lying between them. The CDR3 loop spans 14 amino acids. CDR3 nucleotides: TGTGCCAGCAGTCTGGACATGCTGGGTGAAAAACTGTTTTTT. Its translation is CASSLDMLGEKLFF.

This chain's CDR3 is CASSPAGQGNSPLHF. CDR3 coding DNA: TGTGCCAGCAGCCCCGCCGGACAGGGGAATTCACCCCTCCACTTT. V gene TRBV11-2 combines with J gene TRBJ1-6; 9 positions match TRBD1. CDR1 SGHAT and CDR2 FQNNGV come from the germline V gene. Germline trimming cut 5 bases from V and 7 bases from J; bases unmatched to any gene: 6. The CDR3 has 15 amino acids.

The gene calls are TRBV7-8 and TRBJ2-7, with D unresolved. V was clipped by 2 bases and J by 0 bases, with 8 bases between them. Germline CDR1 SGHVS, CDR2 FQNEAQ. This CDR3 has 14 residues. The CDR3 DNA follows: TGTGCCAGCAGCTTAAGGGTTTACTCCTACGAGCAGTACTTC. Its translation is CASSLRVYSYEQYF.

The chain combines TRBV19 with TRBJ1-1; no definite D call. The V end was cut by 3 bases, the J end by 4 bases, with 12 bases between. The CDR3 spans 14 residues. CDR1 and CDR2 (germline): LNHDA, SQIVND (reference sequence). CDR3 region: CASSITGVSTEAFF. The CDR3 region has the DNA TGTGCCAGTAGTATCACCGGGGTATCCACTGAAGCTTTCTTT.

The rearrangement joins TRBV6-5 to TRBJ1-3, with TRBD1 as a possible D gene (6 bases). Germline V gives CDR1 MNHEY, CDR2 SVGAGI. The CDR3 is made up of 14 amino acids. V lost 6 bases to trimming and J lost 4 bases, with 13 bases between them. The CDR3 coding sequence is TGTGCCAGCAGCCCAGGGGAATCAGGAAACACCATATATTTT. It codes for CASSPGESGNTIYF.

The V call is TRBV2, the J call TRBJ1-2, with D maybe TRBD1 (5 bases). Germline V CDR1 and CDR2: SNHLY, FYNNEI. The CDR3 is 17 amino acids. Between the trimmed V and J ends, which lost 6 bases and 8 bases, there was a span of 28 bases. The CDR3: CASRSFSSLGPGGGYTF. CDR3 DNA sequence: TGTGCCAGCAGAAGTTTTTCCTCCCTGGGACCTGGGGGAGGCTACACCTTC.